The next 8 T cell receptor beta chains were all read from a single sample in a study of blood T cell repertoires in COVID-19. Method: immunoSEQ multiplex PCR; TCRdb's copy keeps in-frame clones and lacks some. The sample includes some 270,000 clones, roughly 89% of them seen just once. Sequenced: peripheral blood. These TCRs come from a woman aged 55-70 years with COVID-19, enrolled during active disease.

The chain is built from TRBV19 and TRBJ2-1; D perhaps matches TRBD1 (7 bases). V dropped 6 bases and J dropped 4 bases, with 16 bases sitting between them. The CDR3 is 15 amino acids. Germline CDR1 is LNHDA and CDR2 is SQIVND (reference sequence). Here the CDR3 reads CASSWGQGGYNEQFF. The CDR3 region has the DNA TGTGCCAGTAGCTGGGGGCAGGGGGGATACAATGAGCAGTTCTTC.

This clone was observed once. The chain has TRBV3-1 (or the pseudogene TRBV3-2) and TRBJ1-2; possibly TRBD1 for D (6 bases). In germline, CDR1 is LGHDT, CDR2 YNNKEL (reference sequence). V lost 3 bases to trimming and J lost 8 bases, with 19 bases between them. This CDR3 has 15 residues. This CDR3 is CASSHPGELSSGYTF. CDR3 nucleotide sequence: TGTGCCAGCAGCCACCCAGGGGAATTGAGTAGCGGCTACACCTTC.

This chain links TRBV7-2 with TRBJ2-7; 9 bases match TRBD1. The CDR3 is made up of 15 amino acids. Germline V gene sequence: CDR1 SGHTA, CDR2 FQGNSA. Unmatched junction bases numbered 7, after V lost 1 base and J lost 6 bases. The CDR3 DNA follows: TGTGCCAGCAGCTTAGACGGGACAGGGTCGTTCGAGCAGTACTTC. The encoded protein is CASSLDGTGSFEQYF.

The CDR3: CASSLNELEKLFF. CDR3 nucleotide sequence: TGTGCCAGCAGCTTAAATGAACTTGAAAAACTGTTTTTT. The V gene is TRBV11-1, the J gene TRBJ1-4; unclear D gene. CDR1 is SGHAT and CDR2 is FQDESV in the germline V gene (reference sequence). CDR3 length: 13 amino acids. V was cut by 2 bases and J by 7 bases, with 8 bases left in between. Full variable domain (missing parts from reference TRBV11-1 and TRBJ1-4): EAEVAQSPRYKITEKSQAVAFWCDPISGHATLYWYRQILGQGPELLVQFQDESVVDDSQLPKDRFSAERLKGVDSTLKIQPAELGDSAMYLCASSLNELEKLFFGSGTQLSVL.

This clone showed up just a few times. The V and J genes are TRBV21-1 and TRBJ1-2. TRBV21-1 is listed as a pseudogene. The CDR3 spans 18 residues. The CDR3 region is CASSKVGGSRLGRYGYTF. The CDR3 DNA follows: TGTGCCAGCAGCAAAGTCGGGGGTTCCAGGTTGGGGAGGTATGGCTACACCTTC.

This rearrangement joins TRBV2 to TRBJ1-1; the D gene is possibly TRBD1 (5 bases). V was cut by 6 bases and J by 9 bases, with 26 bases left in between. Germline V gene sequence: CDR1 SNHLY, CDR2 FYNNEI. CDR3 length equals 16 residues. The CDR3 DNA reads TGTGCCAGCAGGGACGAAAGCGGGACTGGACTTTCAAAAGCTTTCTTT. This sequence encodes CASRDESGTGLSKAFF.

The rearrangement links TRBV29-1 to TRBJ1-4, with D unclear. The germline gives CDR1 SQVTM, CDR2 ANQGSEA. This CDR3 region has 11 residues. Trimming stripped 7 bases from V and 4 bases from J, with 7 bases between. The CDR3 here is CSGADNEKLFF. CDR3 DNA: TGCAGCGGGGCAGATAATGAAAAACTGTTTTTT. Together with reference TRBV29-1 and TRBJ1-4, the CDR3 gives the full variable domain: SAVISQKPSRDICQRGTSLTIQCQVDSQVTMMFWYRQQPGQSLTLIATANQGSEATYESGFVIDKFPISRPNLTFSTLTVSNMSPEDSSIYLCSGADNEKLFFGSGTQLSVL.

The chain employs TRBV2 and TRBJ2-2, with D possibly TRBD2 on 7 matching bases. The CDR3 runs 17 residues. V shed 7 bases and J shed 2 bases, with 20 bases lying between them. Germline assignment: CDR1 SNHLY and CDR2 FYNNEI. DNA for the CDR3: TGTGCCAGCAAGCCCTCGGGGAGGGGGTCCAACACCGGGGAGCTGTTTTTT. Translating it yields CASKPSGRGSNTGELFF.